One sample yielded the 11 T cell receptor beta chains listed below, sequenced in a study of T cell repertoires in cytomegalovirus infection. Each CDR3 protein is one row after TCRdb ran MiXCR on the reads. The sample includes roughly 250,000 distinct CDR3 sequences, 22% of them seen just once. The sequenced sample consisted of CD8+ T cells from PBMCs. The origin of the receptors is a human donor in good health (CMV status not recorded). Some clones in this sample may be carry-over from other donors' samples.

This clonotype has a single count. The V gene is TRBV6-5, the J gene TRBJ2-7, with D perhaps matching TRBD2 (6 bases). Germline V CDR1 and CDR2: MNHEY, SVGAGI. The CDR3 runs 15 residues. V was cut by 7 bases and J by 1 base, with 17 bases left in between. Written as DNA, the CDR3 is TGTGCCAGCACCCAGGCGGTGGGGGGATCCTACGAGCAGTACTTC. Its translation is CASTQAVGGSYEQYF.

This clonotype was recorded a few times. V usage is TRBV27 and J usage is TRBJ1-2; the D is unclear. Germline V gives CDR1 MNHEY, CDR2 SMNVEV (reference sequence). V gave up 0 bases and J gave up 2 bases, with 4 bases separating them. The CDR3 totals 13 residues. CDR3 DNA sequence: TGTGCCAGCAGTTTATCCAGGAACTATGGCTACACCTTC. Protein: CASSLSRNYGYTF.

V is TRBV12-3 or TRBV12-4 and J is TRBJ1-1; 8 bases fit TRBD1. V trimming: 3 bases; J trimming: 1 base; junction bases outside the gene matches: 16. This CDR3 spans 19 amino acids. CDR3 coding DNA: TGTGCCAGCAGTTTCTCCCACAGGGGGATGGGCGCGACGAACACTGAAGCTTTCTTT. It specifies CASSFSHRGMGATNTEAFF.

The DNA of the CDR3 is TGTGCCAGCGGGGGGACTAGCGGGGGTTCGAACACCGGGGAGCTGTTTTTT. Translating it yields CASGGTSGGSNTGELFF. V is TRBV7-3 and J is TRBJ2-2, with 14 bases that match TRBD2. The CDR3 length is 17 residues. The junction had 5 bases not matched to a gene; V was cut back by 8 bases and J by 0 bases. The germline V gene has CDR1 SGHTA and CDR2 FQGTGA.

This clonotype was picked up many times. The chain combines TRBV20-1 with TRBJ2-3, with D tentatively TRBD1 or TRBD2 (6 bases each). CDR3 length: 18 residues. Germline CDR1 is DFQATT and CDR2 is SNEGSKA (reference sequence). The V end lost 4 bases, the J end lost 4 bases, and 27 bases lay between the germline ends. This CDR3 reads CSANKGGLGYFIADTQYF. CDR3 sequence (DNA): TGCAGTGCTAACAAGGGGGGACTCGGTTATTTCATCGCAGATACGCAGTATTTT.

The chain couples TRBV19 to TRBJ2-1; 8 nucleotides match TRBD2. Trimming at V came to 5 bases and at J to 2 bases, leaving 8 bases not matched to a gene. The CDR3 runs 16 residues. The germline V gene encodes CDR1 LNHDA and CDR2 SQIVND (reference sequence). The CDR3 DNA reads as TGTGCCAGTAGTGAACTAGCGGTTTCAACCTACAATGAGCAGTTCTTC. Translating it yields CASSELAVSTYNEQFF.

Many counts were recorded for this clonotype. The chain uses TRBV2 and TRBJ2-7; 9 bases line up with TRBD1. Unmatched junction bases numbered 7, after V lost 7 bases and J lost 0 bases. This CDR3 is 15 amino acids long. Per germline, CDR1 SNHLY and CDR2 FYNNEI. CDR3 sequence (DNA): TGTGCCAGCAAGACCGGGACAGGGAGCTCCTACGAGCAGTACTTC. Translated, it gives CASKTGTGSSYEQYF.

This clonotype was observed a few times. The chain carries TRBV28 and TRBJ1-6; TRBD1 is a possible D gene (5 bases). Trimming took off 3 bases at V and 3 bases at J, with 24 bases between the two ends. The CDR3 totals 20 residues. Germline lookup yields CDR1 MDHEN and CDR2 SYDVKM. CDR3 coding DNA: TGTGCCAGCAGTTTCGAAGCCGGGACGGAAGCTAACCTCTATAATTCACCCCTCCACTTT. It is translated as CASSFEAGTEANLYNSPLHF.

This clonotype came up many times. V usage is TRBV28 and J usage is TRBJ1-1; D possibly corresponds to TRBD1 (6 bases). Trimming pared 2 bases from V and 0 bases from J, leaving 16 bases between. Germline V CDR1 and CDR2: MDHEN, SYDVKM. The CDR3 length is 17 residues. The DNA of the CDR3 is TGTGCCAGCAGTTTAGTTACTACAGGGCTCCTGAACACTGAAGCTTTCTTT. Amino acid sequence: CASSLVTTGLLNTEAFF.

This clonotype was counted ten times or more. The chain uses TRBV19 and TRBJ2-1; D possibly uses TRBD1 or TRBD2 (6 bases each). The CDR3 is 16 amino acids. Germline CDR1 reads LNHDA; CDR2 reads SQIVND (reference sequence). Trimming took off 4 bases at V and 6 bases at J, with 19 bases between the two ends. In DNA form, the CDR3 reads TGTGCCAGTAGTAAGGGCACACGGGGGCTTAGCAATGAGCAGTTCTTC. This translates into CASSKGTRGLSNEQFF.

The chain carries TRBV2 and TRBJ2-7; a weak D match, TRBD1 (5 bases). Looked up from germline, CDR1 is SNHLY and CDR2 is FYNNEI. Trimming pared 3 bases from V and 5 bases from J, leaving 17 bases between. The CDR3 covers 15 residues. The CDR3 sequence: CASSDPRRVFHEQYF. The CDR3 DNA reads TGTGCCAGCAGTGACCCCCGCAGGGTGTTCCACGAGCAGTACTTC.